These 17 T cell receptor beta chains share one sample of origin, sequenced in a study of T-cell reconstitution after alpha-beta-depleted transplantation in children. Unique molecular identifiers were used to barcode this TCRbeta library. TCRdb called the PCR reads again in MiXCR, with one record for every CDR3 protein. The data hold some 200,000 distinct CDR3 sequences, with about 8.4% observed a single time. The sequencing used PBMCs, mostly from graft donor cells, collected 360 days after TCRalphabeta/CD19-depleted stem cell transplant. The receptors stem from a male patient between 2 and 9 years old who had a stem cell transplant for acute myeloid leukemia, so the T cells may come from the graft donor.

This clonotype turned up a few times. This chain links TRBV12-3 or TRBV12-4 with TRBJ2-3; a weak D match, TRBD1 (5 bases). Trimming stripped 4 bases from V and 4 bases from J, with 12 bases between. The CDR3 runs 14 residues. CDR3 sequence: CASSSWGLSDTQYF. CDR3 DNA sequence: TGTGCCAGCAGTTCATGGGGCCTTTCAGATACGCAGTATTTT.

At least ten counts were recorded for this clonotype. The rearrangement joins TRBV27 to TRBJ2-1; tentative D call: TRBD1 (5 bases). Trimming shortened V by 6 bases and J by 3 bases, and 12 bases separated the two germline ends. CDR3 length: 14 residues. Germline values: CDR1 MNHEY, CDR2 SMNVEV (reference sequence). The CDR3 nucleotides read TGTGCCAGCAGCCGGACATTGCTCTACAATGAGCAGTTCTTC. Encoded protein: CASSRTLLYNEQFF.

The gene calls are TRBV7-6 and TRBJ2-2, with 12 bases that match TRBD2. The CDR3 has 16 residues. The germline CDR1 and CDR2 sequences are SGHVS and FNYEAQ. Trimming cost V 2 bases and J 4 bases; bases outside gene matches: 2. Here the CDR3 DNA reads TGTGCCAGCAGCTTACGACTAGCGGGAGCCACCGGGGAGCTGTTTTTT. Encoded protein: CASSLRLAGATGELFF.

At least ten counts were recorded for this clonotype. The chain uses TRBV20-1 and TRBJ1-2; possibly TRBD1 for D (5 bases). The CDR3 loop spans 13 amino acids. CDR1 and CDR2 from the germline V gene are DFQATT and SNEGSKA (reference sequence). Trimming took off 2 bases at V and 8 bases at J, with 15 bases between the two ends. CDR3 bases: TGCAGTGCTAGACTCGACAGCCTGGGAGGCTACACCTTC. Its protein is CSARLDSLGGYTF.

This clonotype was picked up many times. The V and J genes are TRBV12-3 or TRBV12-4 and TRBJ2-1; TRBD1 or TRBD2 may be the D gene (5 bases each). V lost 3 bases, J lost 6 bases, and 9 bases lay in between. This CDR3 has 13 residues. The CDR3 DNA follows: TGTGCCAGCAGTTTCGGGGCAGGCAATGAGCAGTTCTTC. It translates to CASSFGAGNEQFF.

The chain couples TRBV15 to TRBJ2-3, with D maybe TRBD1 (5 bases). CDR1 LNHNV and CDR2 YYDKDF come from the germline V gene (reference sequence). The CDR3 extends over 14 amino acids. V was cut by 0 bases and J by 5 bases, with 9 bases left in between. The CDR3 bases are TGTGCCACCAGCAGAGACAGGGTTGAAGATACGCAGTATTTT. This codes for CATSRDRVEDTQYF. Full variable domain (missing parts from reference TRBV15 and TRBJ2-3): DAMVIQNPRYQVTQFGKPVTLSCSQTLNHNVMYWYQQKSSQAPKLLFHYYDKDFNNEADTPDNFQSRRPNTSFCFLDIRSPGLGDTAMYLCATSRDRVEDTQYFGPGTRLTVL.

The DNA for the CDR3 is TGCGCCAGCAGCCAAGTAGGGCAGGCCGACACCGGGGAGCTGTTTTTT. Protein: CASSQVGQADTGELFF. The rearrangement links TRBV4-3 to TRBJ2-2; D not certain. V lost 1 base to trimming and J lost 3 bases, with 12 bases between them. The germline gives CDR1 LGHNA, CDR2 YSLEER. The CDR3 sequence is 16 residues long.

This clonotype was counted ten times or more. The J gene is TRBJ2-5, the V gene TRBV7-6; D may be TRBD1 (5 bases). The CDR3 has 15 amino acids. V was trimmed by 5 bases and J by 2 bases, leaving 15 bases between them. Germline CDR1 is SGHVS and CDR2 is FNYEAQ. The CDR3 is CASSHYRKVQETQYF. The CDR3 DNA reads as TGTGCCAGCAGCCACTACAGGAAGGTACAAGAGACCCAGTACTTC. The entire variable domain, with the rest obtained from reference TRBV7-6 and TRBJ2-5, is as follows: GAGVSQSPRYKVTKRGQDVALRCDPISGHVSLYWYRQALGQGPEFLTYFNYEAQQDKSGLPNDRFSAERPEGSISTLTIQRTEQRDSAMYRCASSHYRKVQETQYFGPGTRLLVL.

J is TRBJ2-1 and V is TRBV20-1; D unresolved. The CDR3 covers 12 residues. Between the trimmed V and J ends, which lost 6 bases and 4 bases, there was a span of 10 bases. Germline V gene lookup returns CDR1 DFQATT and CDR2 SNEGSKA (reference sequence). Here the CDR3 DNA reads TGCAGTGCCTCGACACCGTACAATGAGCAGTTCTTC. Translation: CSASTPYNEQFF.

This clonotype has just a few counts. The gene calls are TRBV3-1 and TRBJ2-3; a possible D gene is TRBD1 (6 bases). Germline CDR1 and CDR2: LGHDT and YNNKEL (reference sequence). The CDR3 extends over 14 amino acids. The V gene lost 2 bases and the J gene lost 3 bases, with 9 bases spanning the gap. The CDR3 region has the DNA TGTGCCAGCAGCCAAACGGACAGTACAGATACGCAGTATTTT. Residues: CASSQTDSTDTQYF.

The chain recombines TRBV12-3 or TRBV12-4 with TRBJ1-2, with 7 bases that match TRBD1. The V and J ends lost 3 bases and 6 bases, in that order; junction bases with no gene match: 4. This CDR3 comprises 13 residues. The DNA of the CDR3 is TGTGCCAGCAGTTTTGGACAGGCGCATGGCTACACCTTC. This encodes CASSFGQAHGYTF.

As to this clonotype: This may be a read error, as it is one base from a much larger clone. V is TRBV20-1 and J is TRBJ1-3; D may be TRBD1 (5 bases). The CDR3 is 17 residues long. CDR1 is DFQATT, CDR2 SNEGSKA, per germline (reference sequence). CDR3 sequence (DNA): TGCAGTGCTCGCGCGCCCCTTACAGGTCCTTCTGGAAACACCCTATATTTT. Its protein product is CSARAPLTGPSGNTLYF.

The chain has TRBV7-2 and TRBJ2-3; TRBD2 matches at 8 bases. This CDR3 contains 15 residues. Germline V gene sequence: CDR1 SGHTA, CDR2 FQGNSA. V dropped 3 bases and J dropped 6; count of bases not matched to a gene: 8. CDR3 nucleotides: TGTGCCAGCAGCTTCGACTCGGGGGGGAGGGATACGCAGTATTTT. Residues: CASSFDSGGRDTQYF.

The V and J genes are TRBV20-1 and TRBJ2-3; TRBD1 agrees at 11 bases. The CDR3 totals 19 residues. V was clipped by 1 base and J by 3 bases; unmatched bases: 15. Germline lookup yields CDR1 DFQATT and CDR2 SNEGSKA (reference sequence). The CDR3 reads CSARGGVPRTGGRTDTQYF. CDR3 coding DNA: TGCAGTGCTAGAGGAGGCGTACCGCGGACAGGGGGCAGGACAGATACGCAGTATTTT.

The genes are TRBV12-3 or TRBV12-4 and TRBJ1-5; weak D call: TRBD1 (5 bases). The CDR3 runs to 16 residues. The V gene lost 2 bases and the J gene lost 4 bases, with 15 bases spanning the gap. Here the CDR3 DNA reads TGTGCCAGCAGTTTAATGAGGGGCAGGTCAAATCAGCCCCAGCATTTT. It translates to CASSLMRGRSNQPQHF.

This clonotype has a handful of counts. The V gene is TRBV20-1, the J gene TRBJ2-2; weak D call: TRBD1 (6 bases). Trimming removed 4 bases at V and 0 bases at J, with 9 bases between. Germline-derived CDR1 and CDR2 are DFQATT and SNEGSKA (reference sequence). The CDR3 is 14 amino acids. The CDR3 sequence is CSANRVANTGELFF. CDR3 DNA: TGCAGTGCTAACAGGGTAGCGAACACCGGGGAGCTGTTTTTT.

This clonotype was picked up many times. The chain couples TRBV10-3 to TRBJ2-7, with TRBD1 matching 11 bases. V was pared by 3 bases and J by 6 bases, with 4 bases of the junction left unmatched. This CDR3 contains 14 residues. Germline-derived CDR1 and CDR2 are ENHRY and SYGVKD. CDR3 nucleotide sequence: TGTGCCATCAGTGATGCTGGGACAGGGGGCGAGCAGTACTTC. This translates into CAISDAGTGGEQYF.